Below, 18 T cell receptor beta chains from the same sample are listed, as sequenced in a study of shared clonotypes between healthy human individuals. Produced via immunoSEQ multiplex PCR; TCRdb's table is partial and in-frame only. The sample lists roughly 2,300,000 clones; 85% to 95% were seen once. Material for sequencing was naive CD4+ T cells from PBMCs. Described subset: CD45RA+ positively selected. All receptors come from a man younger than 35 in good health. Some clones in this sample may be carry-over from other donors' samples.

The CDR3 loop is CASSLEGALGDGYTF. The DNA of the CDR3 is TGTGCCAGCAGCTTGGAGGGGGCGCTGGGAGATGGCTACACCTTC. This chain joins TRBV7-2 and TRBJ1-2; 7 nucleotides agree with TRBD1. This CDR3 spans 15 amino acids. Germline V lookup: CDR1 SGHTA, CDR2 FQGNSA. V trimming: 3 bases; J trimming: 6 bases; junction bases outside the gene matches: 10.

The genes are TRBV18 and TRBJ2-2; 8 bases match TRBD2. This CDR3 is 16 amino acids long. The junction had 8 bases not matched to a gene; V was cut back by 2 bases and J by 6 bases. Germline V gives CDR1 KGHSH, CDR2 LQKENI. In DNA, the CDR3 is TGTGCCAGCTCACCAGTGGAAGCGGGAGCGGCCGGGGAGCTGTTTTTT. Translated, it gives CASSPVEAGAAGELFF. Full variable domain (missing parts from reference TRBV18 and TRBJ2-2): NAGVMQNPRHLVRRRGQEARLRCSPMKGHSHVYWYRQLPEEGLKFMVYLQKENIIDESGMPKERFSAEFPKEGPSILRIQQVVRGDSAAYFCASSPVEAGAAGELFFGEGSRLTVL.

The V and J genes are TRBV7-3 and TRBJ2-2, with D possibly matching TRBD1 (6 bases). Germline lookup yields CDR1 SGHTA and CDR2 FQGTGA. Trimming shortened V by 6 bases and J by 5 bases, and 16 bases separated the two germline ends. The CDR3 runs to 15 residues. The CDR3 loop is CASSRTVTGTGELFF. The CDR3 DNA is TGTGCCAGCAGTCGGACAGTAACAGGGACCGGGGAGCTGTTTTTT.

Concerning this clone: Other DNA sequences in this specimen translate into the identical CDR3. CDR3 in amino acids: CASSLTGGTDTQYF. In DNA, the CDR3 is TGTGCCAGCAGCTTAACGGGGGGCACAGATACGCAGTATTTT. The V gene is TRBV7-2, the J gene TRBJ2-3; D might be TRBD2 (6 bases). V lost 2 bases to trimming and J lost 1 base, with 7 bases between them. This CDR3 is 14 amino acids long. Looked up from germline, CDR1 is SGHTA and CDR2 is FQGNSA. The full variable domain, completed using reference TRBV7-2 and TRBJ2-3, is GAGVSQSPSNKVTEKGKDVELRCDPISGHTALYWYRQSLGQGLEFLIYFQGNSAPDKSGLPSDRFSAERTGGSVSTLTIQRTQQEDSAVYLCASSLTGGTDTQYFGPGTRLTVL.

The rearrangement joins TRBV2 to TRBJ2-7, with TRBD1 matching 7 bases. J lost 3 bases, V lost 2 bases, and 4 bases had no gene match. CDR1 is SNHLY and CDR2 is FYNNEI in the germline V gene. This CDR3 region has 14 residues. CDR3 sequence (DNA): TGTGCCAGCAGTGAACAGGACAGGATCTACGAGCAGTACTTC. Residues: CASSEQDRIYEQYF.

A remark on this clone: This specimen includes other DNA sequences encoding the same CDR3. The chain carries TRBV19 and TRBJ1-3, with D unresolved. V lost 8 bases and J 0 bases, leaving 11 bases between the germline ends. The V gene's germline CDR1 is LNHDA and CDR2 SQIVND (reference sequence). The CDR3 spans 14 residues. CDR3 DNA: TGTGCCAGTTCCCGGTCCGGCTCTGGAAACACCATATATTTT. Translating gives CASSRSGSGNTIYF.

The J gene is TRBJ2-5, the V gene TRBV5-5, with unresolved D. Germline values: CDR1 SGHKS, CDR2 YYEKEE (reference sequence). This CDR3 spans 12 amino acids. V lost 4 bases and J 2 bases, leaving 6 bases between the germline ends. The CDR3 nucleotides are TGTGCCAGCAGCGGCCTACAAGAGACCCAGTACTTC. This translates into CASSGLQETQYF. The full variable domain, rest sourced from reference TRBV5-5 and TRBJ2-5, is DAGVTQSPTHLIKTRGQQVTLRCSPISGHKSVSWYQQVLGQGPQFIFQYYEKEERGRGNFPDRFSARQFPNYSSELNVNALLLGDSALYLCASSGLQETQYFGPGTRLLVL.

The CDR3 DNA reads TGTGCCAGCAGCTTAATTTCCACCGGGGAGCTGTTTTTT. Protein product: CASSLISTGELFF. This chain uses TRBV5-5 with TRBJ2-2, with unresolved D. Germline V gives CDR1 SGHKS, CDR2 YYEKEE (reference sequence). CDR3 size: 13 residues. Between the trimmed V and J ends, which lost 2 bases and 4 bases, there was a span of 6 bases.

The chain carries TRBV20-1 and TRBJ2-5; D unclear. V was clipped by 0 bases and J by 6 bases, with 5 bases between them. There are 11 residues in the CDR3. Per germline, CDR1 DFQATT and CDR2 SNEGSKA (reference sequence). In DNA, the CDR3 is TGCAGTGCTAGAGATTACCAGACCCAGTACTTC. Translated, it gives CSARDYQTQYF.

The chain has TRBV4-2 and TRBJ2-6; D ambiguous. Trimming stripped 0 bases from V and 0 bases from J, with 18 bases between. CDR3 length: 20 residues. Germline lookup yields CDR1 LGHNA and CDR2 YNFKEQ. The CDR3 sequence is CASSQDLRARIPSGANVLTF. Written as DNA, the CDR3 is TGTGCCAGCAGCCAAGATCTAAGGGCAAGAATTCCCTCTGGGGCCAACGTCCTGACTTTC.

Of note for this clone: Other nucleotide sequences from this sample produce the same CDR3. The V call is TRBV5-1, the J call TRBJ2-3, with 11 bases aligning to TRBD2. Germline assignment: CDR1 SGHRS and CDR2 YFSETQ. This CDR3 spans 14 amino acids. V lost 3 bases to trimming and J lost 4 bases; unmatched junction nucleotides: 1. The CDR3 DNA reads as TGCGCCAGCAGCTCACTAGCGGGGGCAGATACGCAGTATTTT. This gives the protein CASSSLAGADTQYF.

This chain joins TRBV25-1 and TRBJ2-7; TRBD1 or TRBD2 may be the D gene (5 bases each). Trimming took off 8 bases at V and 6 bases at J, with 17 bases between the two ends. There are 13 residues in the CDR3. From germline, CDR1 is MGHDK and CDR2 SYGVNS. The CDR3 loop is CASAVGPAGEQYF. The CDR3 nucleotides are TGTGCCAGCGCCGTGGGACCCGCCGGCGAGCAGTACTTC.

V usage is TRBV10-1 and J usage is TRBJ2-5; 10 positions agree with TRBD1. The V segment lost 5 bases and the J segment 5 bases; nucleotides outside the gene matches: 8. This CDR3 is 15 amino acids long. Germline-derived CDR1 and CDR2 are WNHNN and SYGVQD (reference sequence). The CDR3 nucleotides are TGCGCCAGCAGTCCTGGACAGGGGGGTGTGGAGACCCAGTACTTC. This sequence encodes CASSPGQGGVETQYF.

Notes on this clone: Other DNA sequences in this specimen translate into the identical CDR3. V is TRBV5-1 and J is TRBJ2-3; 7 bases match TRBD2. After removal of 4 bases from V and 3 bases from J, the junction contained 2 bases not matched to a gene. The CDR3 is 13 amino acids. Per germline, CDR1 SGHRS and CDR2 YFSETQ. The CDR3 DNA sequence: TGCGCCAGCAGCCCCGGGGGGACAGATACGCAGTATTTT. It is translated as CASSPGGTDTQYF.

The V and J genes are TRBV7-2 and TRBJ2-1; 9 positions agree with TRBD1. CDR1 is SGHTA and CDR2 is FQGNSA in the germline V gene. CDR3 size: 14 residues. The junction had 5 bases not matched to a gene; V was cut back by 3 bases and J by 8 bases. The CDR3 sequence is CASSFTGGGDEQFF. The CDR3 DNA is TGTGCCAGCAGCTTCACAGGGGGCGGGGATGAGCAGTTCTTC.

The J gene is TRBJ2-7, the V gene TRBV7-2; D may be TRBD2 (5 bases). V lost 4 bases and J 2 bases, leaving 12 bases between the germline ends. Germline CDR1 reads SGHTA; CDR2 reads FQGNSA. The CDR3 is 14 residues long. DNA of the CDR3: TGTGCCAGCAGCTCAGGACTGCGCCCCTACGAGCAGTACTTC. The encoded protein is CASSSGLRPYEQYF.

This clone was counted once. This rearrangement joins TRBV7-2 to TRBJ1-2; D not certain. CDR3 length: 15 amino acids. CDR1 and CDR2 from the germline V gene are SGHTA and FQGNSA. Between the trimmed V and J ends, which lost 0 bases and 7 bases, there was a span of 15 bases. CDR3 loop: CASSLARETLRGYTF. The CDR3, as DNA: TGTGCCAGCAGCTTAGCGCGCGAGACCCTCCGTGGCTACACCTTC. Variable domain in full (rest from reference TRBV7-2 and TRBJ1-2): GAGVSQSPSNKVTEKGKDVELRCDPISGHTALYWYRQSLGQGLEFLIYFQGNSAPDKSGLPSDRFSAERTGGSVSTLTIQRTQQEDSAVYLCASSLARETLRGYTFGSGTRLTVV.

In nucleotides, the CDR3 is TGTGCCAGCAGCATACAGGGCAACACTGAAGCTTTCTTT. Translated: CASSIQGNTEAFF. The chain employs TRBV11-2 and TRBJ1-1; possible D gene TRBD1, 6 bases. Germline assignment: CDR1 SGHAT and CDR2 FQNNGV. V shed 5 bases and J shed 2 bases, with 9 bases lying between them. CDR3 length equals 13 residues.